Listed below are T cell receptor beta chains from one sample, sequenced in a study of human T cells and chemical hapten exposure. TCRdb fed the RACE reads into MiXCR, producing one record per CDR3 protein. Among roughly 100,000 distinct CDR3 sequences listed, 9.6% were seen once. Sequences were derived from whole blood, sampled in connection with sensitization to the hapten diphenylcyclopropenone (DPC). These receptors were collected from a middle-aged woman with alopecia areata. Some clones in this sample may be carry-over from other donors' samples. The CDR3 runs from the conserved cysteine through the conserved F or W. The order of the fields is D gene, clone size, J gene, V gene, CDR3 protein, CDR3 DNA. The D gene is left open where the match is weak. The size field is filled for only some rows; it gives once, few, many or a size class.

d_call: TRBD1
clone_size: few
j_call: TRBJ1-1
v_call: TRBV2
cdr3_aa: CASSPEPWTGTNTEAFF
cdr3_nt: TGTGCCAGCAGTCCCGAACCCTGGACAGGGACGAACACTGAAGCTTTCTTT

d_call: NA
clone_size: few
j_call: TRBJ2-7
v_call: TRBV11-2
cdr3_aa: CASSRDWSSYEQYF
cdr3_nt: TGTGCCAGCAGCCGCGACTGGAGCTCCTACGAGCAGTACTTC

d_call: NA
clone_size: many
j_call: TRBJ2-6
v_call: TRBV19
cdr3_aa: CASSIGIRHSGANVLTF
cdr3_nt: TGTGCCAGTAGTATAGGGATTCGGCACTCTGGGGCCAACGTCCTGACTTTC

d_call: NA
clone_size: NA
j_call: TRBJ2-3
v_call: TRBV10-1
cdr3_aa: CASSESPGAHTDTQYF
cdr3_nt: TGCGCCAGCAGTGAGAGCCCAGGGGCTCACACAGATACGCAGTATTTT

d_call: TRBD1
clone_size: many
j_call: TRBJ2-2
v_call: TRBV9
cdr3_aa: CASSAGQGVHTGELFF
cdr3_nt: TGTGCCAGCAGTGCGGGACAGGGAGTTCACACCGGGGAGCTGTTTTTT

d_call: NA
clone_size: NA
j_call: TRBJ2-3
v_call: TRBV6-2/TRBV6-3
cdr3_aa: CASSWGLTRSTDTQYF
cdr3_nt: TGTGCCAGCAGCTGGGGACTCACTAGAAGCACAGATACGCAGTATTTT

d_call: NA
clone_size: many
j_call: TRBJ1-6
v_call: TRBV7-2
cdr3_aa: CASSLDPRDTPSSYNSPLHF
cdr3_nt: TGTGCCAGCAGCTTAGATCCCCGGGACACACCGAGCTCCTATAATTCACCCCTCCACTTT

d_call: TRBD2
clone_size: few
j_call: TRBJ2-3
v_call: TRBV2
cdr3_aa: CASTGAGGTDTQYF
cdr3_nt: TGTGCCAGCACGGGAGCGGGGGGCACAGATACGCAGTATTTT

d_call: NA
clone_size: NA
j_call: TRBJ1-6
v_call: TRBV6-2/TRBV6-3
cdr3_aa: CASSYLGSRSNSPLHF
cdr3_nt: TGTGCCAGCAGTTACCTGGGCAGTCGGTCGAATTCACCCCTCCACTTT

d_call: NA
clone_size: NA
j_call: TRBJ2-5
v_call: TRBV11-2
cdr3_aa: CASSPHETQYF
cdr3_nt: TGTGCCAGCAGCCCGCACGAGACCCAGTACTTC

d_call: NA
clone_size: many
j_call: TRBJ1-1
v_call: TRBV7-6
cdr3_aa: CASSLSGTEAFF
cdr3_nt: TGTGCCAGCAGCTTATCCGGCACTGAAGCTTTCTTT

d_call: NA
clone_size: many
j_call: TRBJ2-2
v_call: TRBV5-1
cdr3_aa: CASSLVPAGQNTGELFF
cdr3_nt: TGCGCCAGCAGCTTGGTTCCAGCGGGCCAGAACACCGGGGAGCTGTTTTTT

d_call: NA
clone_size: NA
j_call: TRBJ1-5
v_call: TRBV4-3
cdr3_aa: CASSQDRAGYSNQPQHF
cdr3_nt: TGCGCCAGCAGCCAAGACAGGGCCGGGTATAGCAATCAGCCCCAGCATTTT

d_call: NA
clone_size: many
j_call: TRBJ2-2
v_call: TRBV30
cdr3_aa: CAWSRRVDGELFF
cdr3_nt: TGTGCCTGGAGTCGAAGGGTCGACGGGGAGCTGTTTTTT

d_call: NA
clone_size: many
j_call: TRBJ2-2
v_call: TRBV4-2
cdr3_aa: CASSPSLLGANTGELFF
cdr3_nt: TGTGCCAGCAGCCCCTCTCTCCTTGGGGCGAACACCGGGGAGCTGTTTTTT

d_call: NA
clone_size: few
j_call: TRBJ1-1
v_call: TRBV11-2
cdr3_aa: CASSPGYWTALNTEAFF
cdr3_nt: TGTGCCAGCAGCCCAGGATATTGGACAGCTTTGAACACTGAAGCTTTCTTT

d_call: NA
clone_size: many
j_call: TRBJ2-7
v_call: TRBV18
cdr3_aa: CASSPPRAGSDEQYF
cdr3_nt: TGTGCCAGCTCACCACCGAGGGCAGGGAGCGACGAGCAGTACTTC

d_call: NA
clone_size: NA
j_call: TRBJ2-3
v_call: TRBV2
cdr3_aa: CASASGDTQYF
cdr3_nt: TGTGCCAGCGCTTCGGGAGATACGCAGTATTTT

d_call: TRBD1
clone_size: many
j_call: TRBJ1-1
v_call: TRBV29-1
cdr3_aa: CSVKLSQGFVDTEAFF
cdr3_nt: TGCAGCGTAAAACTCTCACAGGGGTTTGTGGACACTGAAGCTTTCTTT

d_call: NA
clone_size: NA
j_call: TRBJ2-7
v_call: TRBV5-1
cdr3_aa: CASSLDPIEYEQYF
cdr3_nt: TGCGCCAGCAGCTTGGACCCTATTGAATACGAGCAGTACTTC

d_call: NA
clone_size: NA
j_call: TRBJ2-3
v_call: TRBV10-3
cdr3_aa: CAISERSSTDTQYF
cdr3_nt: TGTGCCATCAGTGAACGATCCAGCACAGATACGCAGTATTTT

d_call: TRBD2
clone_size: NA
j_call: TRBJ2-7
v_call: TRBV6-5
cdr3_aa: CASSSRGSGRPSYEQYF
cdr3_nt: TGTGCCAGCAGTTCCCGGGGTAGCGGGAGGCCTTCCTACGAGCAGTACTTC

d_call: NA
clone_size: NA
j_call: TRBJ1-2
v_call: TRBV19
cdr3_aa: CASRPWGADYGYTF
cdr3_nt: TGTGCCAGCCGCCCGTGGGGCGCAGACTATGGCTACACCTTC

d_call: NA
clone_size: many
j_call: TRBJ1-3
v_call: TRBV3-1
cdr3_aa: CASSQPPGGNSGNTIYF
cdr3_nt: TGTGCCAGCAGCCAACCCCCGGGCGGAAACTCTGGAAACACCATATATTTT

d_call: TRBD1
clone_size: many
j_call: TRBJ2-4
v_call: TRBV12-3/TRBV12-4
cdr3_aa: CASSRQGEAKNIQYF
cdr3_nt: TGTGCCAGCAGTCGACAGGGGGAGGCCAAAAACATTCAGTACTTC

d_call: NA
clone_size: many
j_call: TRBJ2-3
v_call: TRBV10-1
cdr3_aa: CAIPPPQYF
cdr3_nt: TGCGCCATTCCGCCCCCACAGTATTTT

d_call: NA
clone_size: NA
j_call: TRBJ1-1
v_call: TRBV6-2/TRBV6-3
cdr3_aa: CASSQPMNTEAFF
cdr3_nt: TGTGCCAGCAGCCAACCAATGAACACTGAAGCTTTCTTT

d_call: TRBD1
clone_size: many
j_call: TRBJ1-4
v_call: TRBV23-1
cdr3_aa: CASSHYRPRTGREKLFF
cdr3_nt: TGCGCCAGCAGTCATTACCGACCCCGGACAGGGCGTGAAAAACTGTTTTTT

d_call: NA
clone_size: many
j_call: TRBJ1-3
v_call: TRBV7-9
cdr3_aa: CASSLSPGTASGNTIYF
cdr3_nt: TGTGCCAGCAGCTTATCACCCGGGACGGCCTCTGGAAACACCATATATTTT

d_call: NA
clone_size: few
j_call: TRBJ1-6
v_call: TRBV6-5
cdr3_aa: CASSEDQRNSPLHF
cdr3_nt: TGTGCCAGCAGCGAGGACCAGCGCAATTCACCCCTCCACTTT

d_call: NA
clone_size: few
j_call: TRBJ1-5
v_call: TRBV7-9
cdr3_aa: CASSPPGAGDRPQHF
cdr3_nt: TGTGCCAGCAGCCCCCCCGGGGCAGGGGATCGGCCCCAGCATTTT

d_call: NA
clone_size: few
j_call: TRBJ1-1
v_call: TRBV6-2/TRBV6-3
cdr3_aa: CASRGTPRKAFF
cdr3_nt: TGTGCCAGCAGGGGGACGCCTAGAAAAGCTTTCTTT

d_call: NA
clone_size: many
j_call: TRBJ1-4
v_call: TRBV5-1
cdr3_aa: CASSYQGEDEKLFF
cdr3_nt: TGCGCCAGCAGTTATCAGGGTGAGGATGAAAAACTGTTTTTT

d_call: NA
clone_size: NA
j_call: TRBJ2-1
v_call: TRBV7-2
cdr3_aa: CASSLGQSNEQFF
cdr3_nt: TGTGCCAGCAGCTTAGGACAGTCCAATGAGCAGTTCTTC

d_call: NA
clone_size: few
j_call: TRBJ2-3
v_call: TRBV5-1
cdr3_aa: CASYPAGVTDTQYF
cdr3_nt: TGCGCCAGCTACCCAGCCGGGGTAACAGATACGCAGTATTTT

d_call: NA
clone_size: many
j_call: TRBJ2-3
v_call: TRBV6-5
cdr3_aa: CASKRQAYLTDTQYF
cdr3_nt: TGTGCCAGCAAGAGACAGGCCTACCTCACAGATACGCAGTATTTT

d_call: NA
clone_size: many
j_call: TRBJ2-2
v_call: TRBV7-9
cdr3_aa: CASSLQKTLYTGELFF
cdr3_nt: TGTGCCAGCAGCTTACAGAAAACGCTCTACACCGGGGAGCTGTTTTTT

d_call: TRBD1
clone_size: few
j_call: TRBJ2-5
v_call: TRBV12-3/TRBV12-4
cdr3_aa: CASSAGTGAGETQYF
cdr3_nt: TGTGCCAGCAGTGCCGGGACAGGGGCGGGAGAGACCCAGTACTTC

d_call: TRBD2
clone_size: NA
j_call: TRBJ2-1
v_call: TRBV6-6
cdr3_aa: CASSRVSGADYNEQFF
cdr3_nt: TGTGCCAGCAGTAGAGTGAGCGGGGCGGACTACAATGAGCAGTTCTTC

d_call: TRBD1
clone_size: many
j_call: TRBJ1-1
v_call: TRBV6-2/TRBV6-3
cdr3_aa: CASPSGQGVHVGTEAFF
cdr3_nt: TGTGCCAGCCCCTCCGGACAGGGGGTACACGTGGGCACTGAAGCTTTCTTT

d_call: NA
clone_size: many
j_call: TRBJ2-3
v_call: TRBV6-2/TRBV6-3
cdr3_aa: CASSYPDTRLLSGDTQYF
cdr3_nt: TGTGCCAGCAGTTACCCGGACACCCGACTACTCTCTGGAGATACGCAGTATTTT

d_call: NA
clone_size: NA
j_call: TRBJ2-7
v_call: TRBV10-3
cdr3_aa: CAINLDGSYEQYF
cdr3_nt: TGTGCCATCAACCTGGACGGTTCCTACGAGCAGTACTTC

d_call: NA
clone_size: many
j_call: TRBJ2-1
v_call: TRBV19
cdr3_aa: CASSSGRFNNEQFF
cdr3_nt: TGTGCCAGTAGTTCGGGGCGGTTTAACAATGAGCAGTTCTTC

d_call: NA
clone_size: NA
j_call: TRBJ2-3
v_call: TRBV7-2
cdr3_aa: CASSLGAFTDTQYF
cdr3_nt: TGTGCCAGCAGCTTAGGGGCCTTCACAGATACGCAGTATTTT

d_call: NA
clone_size: many
j_call: TRBJ1-5
v_call: TRBV12-3/TRBV12-4
cdr3_aa: CASSPREVGNQPQHF
cdr3_nt: TGTGCCAGCAGCCCCCGCGAGGTGGGCAATCAGCCCCAGCATTTT

d_call: NA
clone_size: many
j_call: TRBJ1-2
v_call: TRBV5-1
cdr3_aa: CASSTTENYGYTF
cdr3_nt: TGCGCCAGCAGCACCACAGAAAACTATGGCTACACCTTC

d_call: TRBD2
clone_size: NA
j_call: TRBJ2-7
v_call: TRBV12-3/TRBV12-4
cdr3_aa: CASSSSGGGEQYF
cdr3_nt: TGTGCCAGCAGTTCGAGCGGGGGCGGGGAGCAGTACTTC

d_call: NA
clone_size: NA
j_call: TRBJ1-4
v_call: TRBV19
cdr3_aa: CASSQGPNEKLFF
cdr3_nt: TGTGCCAGTAGTCAGGGCCCTAATGAAAAACTGTTTTTT

d_call: TRBD2
clone_size: many
j_call: TRBJ2-7
v_call: TRBV5-1
cdr3_aa: CASSPDGPGGDEQYF
cdr3_nt: TGCGCCAGCAGCCCTGACGGCCCGGGGGGGGACGAGCAGTACTTC

d_call: NA
clone_size: many
j_call: TRBJ2-3
v_call: TRBV12-3/TRBV12-4
cdr3_aa: CASSFRGIDTQYF
cdr3_nt: TGTGCCAGCAGTTTTAGGGGTATCGATACGCAGTATTTT